This TCR beta chain came from a study of blood T cell repertoires in COVID-19. Whole-study context: Specimens from acute and convalescent COVID-19 originated in the United States, Italy and Spain. From T cells, B-cell-depleted T cells, or PBMCs came the material, which was cDNA or gDNA.

Trimming shortened V by 3 bases and J by 7 bases, and 6 bases separated the two germline ends. CDR1 and CDR2 (germline): MDHEN, SYDVKM. The CDR3 is made up of 11 amino acids. Original processing methods: Amplified reference gene primers provided the basis for estimating nucleated cell counts. Produced via immunoSEQ multiplex PCR; TCRdb's table is partial and in-frame only. The D gene and trimming were derived from the DNA, and the V and J assignments and clone size from that table. Of almost 30,000 clones in the sample, 60% to 80% were seen once. Sample: peripheral blood. This clonotype was obtained from a woman aged 70-85 years with acute or convalescent COVID-19. This rearrangement joins TRBV28 to TRBJ1-2; the D is unclear. The CDR3: CASSFVSGYTF. The CDR3 coding sequence is TGTGCCAGCAGTTTCGTCAGTGGCTACACCTTC.